These 18 T cell receptor beta chains were sequenced from one sample in a study of blood T cell repertoires in COVID-19. Only in-frame clones appear in the TCRdb table, and some are missing; sequencing was by immunoSEQ multiplex PCR. The table shows some 160,000 clones, with roughly 88% occurring only once. Input material: peripheral blood. All receptors derive from a man between 18 and 29 years old with COVID-19, enrolled during active disease.

The chain recombines TRBV5-8 with TRBJ1-1; a possible D gene is TRBD1 (6 bases). Germline CDR1 SGHTS, CDR2 YDEGEE. This CDR3 is 14 amino acids long. Trimming shortened V by 0 bases and J by 5 bases, and 11 bases separated the two germline ends. The CDR3 loop reads CASSLVQGGTEAFF. The CDR3 DNA sequence: TGTGCCAGCAGCTTGGTACAGGGTGGGACTGAAGCTTTCTTT.

The chain combines TRBV9 with TRBJ1-2; 7 bases align to TRBD1. This CDR3 is 13 amino acids long. The J segment lost 4 bases and the V segment lost 5 bases, leaving 5 bases of the junction unmatched. Looked up from germline, CDR1 is SGDLS and CDR2 is YYNGEE. In nucleotides, the CDR3 is TGTGCCAGCAGGGGGGACAGCCCCTATGGCTACACCTTC. This translates into CASRGDSPYGYTF.

The CDR3 DNA reads TGTGCCAGCAGCGTCGGGGTCAACTATGGCTACACCTTC. This sequence encodes CASSVGVNYGYTF. The V gene is TRBV5-6, the J gene TRBJ1-2, with D unresolved. The CDR3 sequence is 13 residues long. Germline V lookup: CDR1 SGHDT, CDR2 YYEEEE. Trimming cost V 4 bases and J 2 bases, with 9 bases left between them.

As to this clone: One junction end does not reproduce the germline sequence, and a read error may be involved. This CDR3 reads CAISESRNEKLLF. CDR3 in DNA: TGTGCCATCAGTGAAAGCCGCAATGAAAAACTGCTTTTT. V is TRBV10-3 and J is TRBJ1-4; D gene unclear. The germline gives CDR1 ENHRY, CDR2 SYGVKD. The CDR3 is 13 amino acids.

The rearrangement links TRBV6-2 or TRBV6-3 to TRBJ1-2, with TRBD1 as a possible D gene (5 bases). Germline loops: CDR1 MNHEY, CDR2 SVGEGT. Trimming took off 2 bases at V and 8 bases at J, with 12 bases between the two ends. This CDR3 spans 13 amino acids. Here the CDR3 DNA reads TGTGCCAGCAGTTACCAGGGAGGAAGAGGCTACACCTTC. Its translation: CASSYQGGRGYTF.

The V and J genes are TRBV4-2 and TRBJ2-3; no clear D. V lost 1 base, J lost 2 bases, and 10 bases lay in between. Germline V gene sequence: CDR1 LGHNA, CDR2 YNFKEQ. This CDR3 region has 15 residues. CDR3 sequence (DNA): TGTGCCAGCAGCCAAGGGTCAGGTTACACAGATACGCAGTATTTT. Its protein product is CASSQGSGYTDTQYF.

The chain links TRBV30 to TRBJ1-6, with a weak D call TRBD1 (6 bases). The length of the CDR3 is 15 residues. In germline, CDR1 is GTSNPN, CDR2 SVGIG (reference sequence). V dropped 7 bases and J dropped 0 bases, with 13 bases sitting between them. CDR3 sequence: CASTDRASYNSPLHF. In nucleotides, the CDR3 is TGTGCCTCCACGGACAGAGCCTCCTATAATTCACCCCTCCACTTT.

The gene calls are TRBV5-1 and TRBJ1-1; 7 bases are shared with TRBD1. V lost 4 bases and J lost 6; bases outside the gene matches: 12. This CDR3 has 15 residues. CDR1 SGHRS and CDR2 YFSETQ come from the germline V gene. CDR3 protein: CASSRNRGRGAEAFF. The DNA for the CDR3 is TGCGCCAGCAGCCGGAACAGGGGCCGTGGTGCTGAAGCTTTCTTT.

The chain links TRBV10-3 to TRBJ2-7; TRBD1 might be the D (6 bases). Germline CDR1 is ENHRY and CDR2 is SYGVKD. V lost 6 bases and J lost 4, with 19 bases in between. The CDR3 length is 15 residues. CDR3 in DNA: TGTGCCATCAGGAAGACAGGCTCGAGGGCGTACGAGCAGTACTTC. It codes for CAIRKTGSRAYEQYF.

This chain connects TRBV9 to TRBJ2-2, with TRBD2 matching 10 bases. The CDR3 totals 15 residues. Germline V gene lookup returns CDR1 SGDLS and CDR2 YYNGEE. After removal of 4 bases from V and 5 bases from J, the junction contained 5 bases not matched to a gene. CDR3 loop: CASSPSGSVTGELFF. CDR3 nucleotides: TGTGCCAGCAGCCCTAGCGGGAGTGTAACCGGGGAGCTGTTTTTT.

This clone was counted once. This chain connects TRBV28 to TRBJ1-1; no clear D gene. This CDR3 is built from 12 residues. Trimming cost V 2 bases and J 5 bases, with 6 bases left between them. The germline V gene has CDR1 MDHEN and CDR2 SYDVKM. The CDR3 DNA follows: TGTGCCAGCAGTTTAGAGCTAACTGAAGCTTTCTTT. The encoded protein is CASSLELTEAFF.

The chain couples TRBV6-5 to TRBJ1-1; TRBD1 agrees at 8 bases. The CDR3 has 13 residues. Per germline, CDR1 MNHEY and CDR2 SVGAGI. V lost 5 bases to trimming and J lost 5 bases; unmatched junction nucleotides: 4. As DNA, the CDR3 is TGTGCCAGCAGTAATACAGGGGGAACTGAAGCTTTCTTT. Amino acids: CASSNTGGTEAFF.

This sequence joins TRBV5-6 and TRBJ1-5; 11 nucleotides agree with TRBD1. In germline, CDR1 is SGHDT, CDR2 YYEEEE. After removal of 3 bases from V and 5 bases from J, the junction contained 1 base not matched to a gene. The CDR3 has 14 amino acids. The CDR3 loop is CASSWGQGDQPQHF. The CDR3 DNA follows: TGTGCCAGCAGCTGGGGACAGGGGGATCAGCCCCAGCATTTT.

The J gene is TRBJ1-1, the V gene TRBV18, with D possibly TRBD1 on 6 matching bases. V gave up 3 bases and J gave up 5 bases, with 13 bases separating them. CDR1 is KGHSH, CDR2 LQKENI, per germline. CDR3 length equals 14 residues. CDR3 nucleotides: TGTGCCAGCTCACCCTCAGGGGTCGGGACTGAAGCTTTCTTT. It yields the protein CASSPSGVGTEAFF.

The genes are TRBV9 and TRBJ1-2; D gene ambiguous. CDR1 and CDR2 from the germline V gene are SGDLS and YYNGEE. The CDR3 has 13 residues. V shed 4 bases and J shed 0 bases, with 7 bases lying between them. For the CDR3, the DNA is TGTGCCAGCAGCTCTTCTTCTAACTATGGCTACACCTTC. Its protein product is CASSSSSNYGYTF.

The chain combines TRBV5-1 with TRBJ1-1, with D tentatively TRBD1 (6 bases). V shed 4 bases and J shed 0 bases, with 10 bases lying between them. Germline V gene sequence: CDR1 SGHRS, CDR2 YFSETQ. The CDR3 length is 14 residues. CDR3 residues: CASSQGHLNTEAFF. The DNA of the CDR3 is TGCGCCAGCAGCCAGGGACACCTGAACACTGAAGCTTTCTTT.

The CDR3 loop reads CASSPDNGNQPQHF. The CDR3, as DNA: TGTGCCAGCAGTCCCGACAATGGCAATCAGCCCCAGCATTTT. This chain connects TRBV28 to TRBJ1-5; D gene uncertain. CDR3 length: 14 residues. Trimming stripped 5 bases from V and 2 bases from J, with 10 bases between. Germline V gene sequence: CDR1 MDHEN, CDR2 SYDVKM.

The chain joins TRBV25-1 to TRBJ1-2; 7 bases match TRBD1. The CDR3 extends over 14 amino acids. The J segment lost 2 bases and the V segment lost 6 bases, leaving 6 bases of the junction unmatched. Per the germline V gene, CDR1 is MGHDK and CDR2 is SYGVNS. Here the CDR3 reads CASREDRPNYGYTF. CDR3 in DNA: TGTGCCAGCAGAGAGGACAGGCCGAACTATGGCTACACCTTC.